This T cell receptor (beta chain) was observed in a study of long-term antiretroviral therapy in people with HIV. Turning to the study itself: It was about a decade before the 2015 immediate-ART recommendation that the earliest samples were taken.

Sampling of each donor yielded at least one pre-ART PBMC sample and at least two post-ART PBMC samples. Study findings and constraints: An increase in diversity followed ART, yet levels stayed below transplant donor controls. Clones that had undergone expansion before ART prevailed in the repertoire throughout all time points.

A remark on this clone: What it binds is not known.

At survey level, the immunoSEQ assay was run in its v3.0 version. Data came from immunoSEQ multiplex PCR; TCRdb stores just in-frame clones and leaves some out. This sample yields around 21,000 clones, of which approximately 84% are seen a single time; about 4.6% belongs to the top ten. Trimming shortened V by 6 bases and J by 1 base, and 21 bases separated the two germline ends. This CDR3 spans 17 amino acids. Germline assignment: CDR1 MNHEY and CDR2 SMNVEV (reference sequence). Sequences were derived from unsorted PBMCs, sampled around 6 years after starting antiretroviral therapy. This rearrangement joins TRBV27 to TRBJ2-5; D may match TRBD1 or TRBD2 (5 bases each). The clonotype was recovered from a man aged 25-45 years with HIV. The CDR3 sequence: CASSPSQGGGTQETQYF. The CDR3 nucleotides read TGTGCCAGCAGCCCTTCCCAGGGCGGTGGGACCCAAGAGACCCAGTACTTC.